This passage covers 29 T cell receptor beta chains from one sample sequenced in a study of T cell repertoires in cytomegalovirus infection (dated by TCRdb to 2018 to 2020). The instrument given in TCRdb is Illumina HiSeq 1500. TCRdb itself trimmed the public reads at Q25 with fastp, ran MiXCR and retained productive beta chains. A single entry per CDR3 protein holds the most common genes and DNA from its merged rows. For this sample there are about 130,000 distinct CDR3 sequences; almost 9% appear just once. The ten biggest clones cover about 9.4% of the sample. Sequences were obtained from PBMCs. These receptors were obtained from a human donor in good health (CMV status not recorded). Some clones in this sample may be carry-over from other donors' samples.

This clonotype was detected many times. The DNA of the CDR3 is TGTGCCAGCAGCTCGGGGGCAGTGAGCTACGAGCAGTACTTC. It translates to CASSSGAVSYEQYF. The chain couples TRBV7-2 to TRBJ2-7, with D possibly called TRBD1 or TRBD2 (6 bases each). Trimming cost V 4 bases and J 3 bases, with 13 bases left between them. CDR3 size: 14 residues. CDR1 is SGHTA and CDR2 is FQGNSA in the germline V gene.

This clonotype was seen repeatedly, ten times or more. The chain couples TRBV7-2 to TRBJ2-3; D may be TRBD1 or TRBD2 (5 bases each). The CDR3 loop spans 15 amino acids. Germline values: CDR1 SGHTA, CDR2 FQGNSA. V was cut by 6 bases and J by 3 bases, with 16 bases left in between. CDR3 residues: CASSSYGGVTDTQYF. CDR3 sequence (DNA): TGTGCCAGCAGTTCATATGGGGGAGTGACAGATACGCAGTATTTT.

The chain links TRBV19 to TRBJ1-1; the D gene is possibly TRBD1 (6 bases). Germline V gene lookup returns CDR1 LNHDA and CDR2 SQIVND (reference sequence). The ends were cut back, 6 bases at V and 3 bases at J, with 14 bases in the middle. The CDR3 consists of 14 residues. The CDR3 DNA follows: TGTGCCAGTAGCCACGGGGGGGCTCACACTGAAGCTTTCTTT. It codes for CASSHGGAHTEAFF. Filled out from reference TRBV19 and TRBJ1-1, the complete variable domain reads DGGITQSPKYLFRKEGQNVTLSCEQNLNHDAMYWYRQDPGQGLRLIYYSQIVNDFQKGDIAEGYSVSREKKESFPLTVTSAQKNPTAFYLCASSHGGAHTEAFFGQGTRLTVV.

This clonotype was detected a few times. The chain is built from TRBV2 and TRBJ1-1; D possibly corresponds to TRBD1 (6 bases). CDR3 length: 13 residues. The germline V gene encodes CDR1 SNHLY and CDR2 FYNNEI. The V and J ends lost 6 bases and 5 bases respectively, with 13 bases between them. CDR3 coding DNA: TGTGCCAGCAGGGACAGCGTCGGGACTGAAGCTTTCTTT. Its protein product is CASRDSVGTEAFF.

The gene calls are TRBV29-1 and TRBJ2-1, with 7 bases that match TRBD1. The CDR3 covers 14 residues. Germline trimming cut 0 bases from V and 7 bases from J; bases unmatched to any gene: 6. Germline assignment: CDR1 SQVTM and CDR2 ANQGSEA. The DNA of the CDR3 is TGCAGCGTTGAAGACAGGGGGTTGGCGAATGAGCAGTTCTTC. It specifies CSVEDRGLANEQFF.

The V and J genes are TRBV13 and TRBJ1-6; 8 nucleotides agree with TRBD1. Losses at the gene ends were 1 base for V and 8 bases for J; bases not matched to a gene: 4. CDR1 and CDR2 from the germline V gene are PRHDT and FYEKMQ (reference sequence). CDR3 length equals 15 residues. CDR3: CASSLDTGGHSPLHF. CDR3 nucleotide sequence: TGTGCCAGCAGCTTAGACACAGGGGGGCATTCACCCCTCCACTTT.

The chain uses TRBV12-3 or TRBV12-4 and TRBJ1-5, with 9 bases fitting TRBD1. The CDR3 consists of 15 residues. V shed 7 bases and J 4 bases; nucleotides not matched to a gene: 8. The DNA for the CDR3 is TGTGCCAGCATTCTTACAGGGGGCGGTAATCAGCCCCAGCATTTT. Its protein product is CASILTGGGNQPQHF.

The sample holds many counts of this clonotype. The chain carries TRBV20-1 and TRBJ2-3; D remains unclear. The CDR3 is 13 amino acids. V shed 1 base and J shed 1 base, with 6 bases lying between them. Germline CDR1 and CDR2: DFQATT and SNEGSKA (reference sequence). The CDR3 here is CSARGQGTDTQYF. CDR3 sequence (DNA): TGCAGTGCTAGAGGTCAGGGCACAGATACGCAGTATTTT.

This clonotype was seen a handful of times. The chain is built from TRBV6-6 and TRBJ2-7; 8 bases are a match to TRBD1. Unmatched junction bases numbered 3, after V lost 5 bases and J lost 0 bases. The germline CDR1 and CDR2 sequences are MNHNY and SVGAGI (reference sequence). There are 14 residues in the CDR3. The CDR3 loop is CASSGGQGSYEQYF. CDR3 DNA sequence: TGTGCCAGCAGTGGCGGACAGGGCTCCTACGAGCAGTACTTC.

This clonotype came up many times. The chain recombines TRBV7-2 with TRBJ2-5; 15 positions match TRBD2. V trimming: 1 base; J trimming: 5 bases; junction bases outside the gene matches: 5. The V gene's germline CDR1 is SGHTA and CDR2 FQGNSA. The CDR3 consists of 17 residues. CDR3 coding DNA: TGTGCCAGCAGCTTAGGGACTAGCGGGAGGGCCACGGAGACCCAGTACTTC. Encoded protein: CASSLGTSGRATETQYF.

This clonotype was counted at least ten times. CDR3 coding DNA: TGTGCCAGCAGGAACACAGATACGCAGTATTTT. This translates into CASRNTDTQYF. The chain has TRBV7-2 and TRBJ2-3; D is ambiguous. Germline CDR1 and CDR2: SGHTA and FQGNSA. The CDR3 has 11 residues. Deletions cut 6 bases from V and 2 bases from J, with 3 bases between.

There are many counts of this clonotype. Relative to the germline gene, one junction end is altered; a read error may explain this. The V call is TRBV28, the J call TRBJ1-2; D is undetermined. Germline V gives CDR1 MDHEN, CDR2 SYDVKM. This CDR3 has 10 amino acids. The CDR3 DNA reads as TGTGCCAGCAGTGCCTATAGCTACACCTTC. It codes for CASSAYSYTF.

This clonotype was seen ten or more times. This rearrangement joins TRBV19 to TRBJ1-6; a possible D gene is TRBD1 (5 bases). The CDR3 runs 16 residues. Deletions cut 0 bases from V and 6 bases from J, with 12 bases between. CDR1 is LNHDA, CDR2 SQIVND, per germline (reference sequence). The CDR3 bases are TGTGCCAGTAGTATAGAACCCTTGACAGCTAATTCACCCCTCCACTTT. Protein: CASSIEPLTANSPLHF.

This clonotype was seen many times. CDR3 nucleotide sequence: TGCAGTGCTAGAGACCGAGACAGGGGGCGCGTCTATGGCTACACCTTC. This codes for CSARDRDRGRVYGYTF. The chain uses TRBV20-1 and TRBJ1-2; TRBD1 matches 10 bases. This CDR3 is built from 16 residues. Germline CDR1 DFQATT, CDR2 SNEGSKA (reference sequence). V gave up 0 bases and J gave up 4 bases; unmatched junction bases: 8.

The sample holds a few counts of this clonotype. V is TRBV9 and J is TRBJ1-1; 8 bases are a match to TRBD1. The germline gives CDR1 SGDLS, CDR2 YYNGEE. The CDR3 runs 14 residues. J lost 4 bases, V lost 3 bases, and 5 bases had no gene match. CDR3 coding DNA: TGTGCCAGCAGCGACTACAGGGGGGCCACTGAAGCTTTCTTT. Its protein product is CASSDYRGATEAFF. Supplemented by reference TRBV9 and TRBJ1-1, the full variable domain reads DSGVTQTPKHLITATGQRVTLRCSPRSGDLSVYWYQQSLDQGLQFLIQYYNGEERAKGNILERFSAQQFPDLHSELNLSSLELGDSALYFCASSDYRGATEAFFGQGTRLTVV.

This clonotype was seen many times. The chain carries TRBV18 and TRBJ2-5; 7 bases agree with TRBD1. The CDR3 runs 15 residues. In germline, CDR1 is KGHSH, CDR2 LQKENI. V dropped 6 bases and J dropped 0; count of bases not matched to a gene: 7. The CDR3 loop reads CASSMSGTDQETQYF. CDR3 nucleotide sequence: TGTGCCAGCTCCATGTCCGGGACAGACCAAGAGACCCAGTACTTC.

The sample holds many counts of this clonotype. CDR3 sequence reads: CASSFLGGSGNTIYF. CDR3 in DNA: TGTGCCAGCAGTTTTCTCGGGGGCTCTGGAAACACCATATATTTT. The gene calls are TRBV12-3 or TRBV12-4 and TRBJ1-3; possible D gene TRBD1, 5 bases. V lost 3 bases, J lost 0 bases, and 9 bases lay in between. The CDR3 totals 15 residues.

This clonotype was picked up many times. This chain links TRBV6-6 with TRBJ2-1; TRBD2 aligns across 11 bases. Per germline, CDR1 MNHNY and CDR2 SVGAGI (reference sequence). The CDR3 is made up of 15 amino acids. With 5 bases clipped from V and 10 bases from J, the junction kept 10 bases outside the gene matches. CDR3 sequence reads: CASSPVAGGAWEQFF. The CDR3 DNA sequence: TGTGCCAGCAGTCCTGTAGCGGGGGGGGCTTGGGAGCAGTTCTTC.

The J gene is TRBJ2-2, the V gene TRBV29-1; 11 bases agree with TRBD1. Germline V gene sequence: CDR1 SQVTM, CDR2 ANQGSEA. The length of the CDR3 is 16 residues. J gave up 7 bases and V 3 bases, and 10 bases lay outside the gene matches. This CDR3 reads CSVDKRSGQGVGELFF. CDR3 nucleotide sequence: TGCAGCGTTGACAAGCGTTCGGGACAGGGGGTCGGGGAGCTGTTTTTT.

This clonotype has a count of ten or more. The V call is TRBV7-2, the J call TRBJ1-1; maybe TRBD1 (5 bases). Germline V lookup: CDR1 SGHTA, CDR2 FQGNSA. The CDR3 is 13 residues long. Trimming left V 5 bases short and J 4 bases short, with 11 bases between. The CDR3 sequence is CASSLQQVTEAFF. CDR3 sequence (DNA): TGTGCCAGCAGCCTCCAACAGGTCACTGAAGCTTTCTTT. The full variable domain, rest sourced from reference TRBV7-2 and TRBJ1-1, is GAGVSQSPSNKVTEKGKDVELRCDPISGHTALYWYRQSLGQGLEFLIYFQGNSAPDKSGLPSDRFSAERTGGSVSTLTIQRTQQEDSAVYLCASSLQQVTEAFFGQGTRLTVV.

This clonotype was seen repeatedly, ten times or more. The rearrangement links TRBV5-4 to TRBJ2-3, with D possibly being TRBD1 or TRBD2 (5 bases each). CDR3 size: 15 residues. V lost 4 bases, J lost 6 bases, and 18 bases lay in between. Germline-derived CDR1 and CDR2 are SGHNT and YYREEE (reference sequence). The CDR3 DNA follows: TGTGCCAGCAGCCCCGGGACGGCGAAATTGGATACGCAGTATTTT. Its protein product is CASSPGTAKLDTQYF.

This clonotype showed up many times. The DNA for the CDR3 is TGTGCCAGCACCGCGGGCACAGATACGCAGTATTTT. Protein product: CASTAGTDTQYF. The chain recombines TRBV7-8 with TRBJ2-3; D remains ambiguous. This CDR3 is 12 amino acids long. The V and J ends lost 7 bases and 1 base respectively, with 6 bases between them. The V gene's germline CDR1 is SGHVS and CDR2 FQNEAQ.

This clonotype was recorded a few times. The rearrangement joins TRBV9 to TRBJ2-3; D remains unclear. V lost 2 bases and J 0 bases, leaving 4 bases between the germline ends. The CDR3 is 13 residues long. CDR1 and CDR2 from the germline V gene are SGDLS and YYNGEE. This CDR3 reads CASSVISTDTQYF. Written as DNA, the CDR3 is TGTGCCAGCAGCGTCATTAGCACAGATACGCAGTATTTT.

This clonotype was counted at least ten times. The J gene is TRBJ1-5, the V gene TRBV28; a possible D gene is TRBD1 (6 bases). This CDR3 is 16 amino acids long. The germline gives CDR1 MDHEN, CDR2 SYDVKM. V was clipped by 4 bases and J by 7 bases, with 20 bases between them. The CDR3 DNA sequence: TGTGCCAGCAGTTCCGGACAGTTTAGTTTTGACCAGCCCCAGCATTTT. It specifies CASSSGQFSFDQPQHF.

This clonotype has at least ten counts. The rearrangement uses TRBV2 and TRBJ2-3; 7 nucleotides match TRBD1. Germline-derived CDR1 and CDR2 are SNHLY and FYNNEI. This CDR3 region has 14 residues. J gave up 1 base and V 6 bases, and 4 bases lay outside the gene matches. The CDR3 DNA reads TGTGCCAGCAGGAACAGGGGCCGCACAGATACGCAGTATTTT. This sequence encodes CASRNRGRTDTQYF.

This chain joins TRBV12-3 or TRBV12-4 and TRBJ2-3; a weak D match, TRBD1 (5 bases). CDR3 size: 14 residues. Trimming stripped 3 bases from V and 4 bases from J, with 11 bases between. CDR3 sequence (DNA): TGTGCCAGCAGTTTCCACCTCAGGGCAGATACGCAGTATTTT. Translating it yields CASSFHLRADTQYF.

The table lists this clonotype with many counts. The chain is built from TRBV7-2 and TRBJ2-3; 9 nucleotides line up with TRBD2. This CDR3 contains 16 residues. Germline loops: CDR1 SGHTA, CDR2 FQGNSA. V was pared by 2 bases and J by 0 bases, with 3 bases of the junction left unmatched. CDR3 nucleotide sequence: TGTGCCAGCAGCTTATTAGCGGGGGCTAGCACAGATACGCAGTATTTT. Amino acid sequence: CASSLLAGASTDTQYF.

Many counts were recorded for this clonotype. This chain connects TRBV2 to TRBJ1-1; 11 bases are shared with TRBD1. This CDR3 has 14 amino acids. The V gene end was trimmed by 8 bases and the J gene end by 2 bases; junction bases not matched to a gene: 4. Germline lookup yields CDR1 SNHLY and CDR2 FYNNEI. The CDR3 region is CASRTGGFNTEAFF. The CDR3 DNA follows: TGTGCCAGCCGGACAGGGGGCTTCAACACTGAAGCTTTCTTT.

The rearrangement links TRBV29-1 to TRBJ1-2; D possibly corresponds to TRBD1 (6 bases). This CDR3 contains 14 residues. Between the trimmed V and J ends, which lost 3 bases and 4 bases, there was a span of 15 bases. The germline V gene has CDR1 SQVTM and CDR2 ANQGSEA. In DNA form, the CDR3 reads TGCAGCGTTGAGAGTTTAGGGGGAATCTATGGCTACACCTTC. It translates to CSVESLGGIYGYTF. The full variable domain, with the rest looked up from reference TRBV29-1 and TRBJ1-2, is SAVISQKPSRDICQRGTSLTIQCQVDSQVTMMFWYRQQPGQSLTLIATANQGSEATYESGFVIDKFPISRPNLTFSTLTVSNMSPEDSSIYLCSVESLGGIYGYTFGSGTRLTVV.